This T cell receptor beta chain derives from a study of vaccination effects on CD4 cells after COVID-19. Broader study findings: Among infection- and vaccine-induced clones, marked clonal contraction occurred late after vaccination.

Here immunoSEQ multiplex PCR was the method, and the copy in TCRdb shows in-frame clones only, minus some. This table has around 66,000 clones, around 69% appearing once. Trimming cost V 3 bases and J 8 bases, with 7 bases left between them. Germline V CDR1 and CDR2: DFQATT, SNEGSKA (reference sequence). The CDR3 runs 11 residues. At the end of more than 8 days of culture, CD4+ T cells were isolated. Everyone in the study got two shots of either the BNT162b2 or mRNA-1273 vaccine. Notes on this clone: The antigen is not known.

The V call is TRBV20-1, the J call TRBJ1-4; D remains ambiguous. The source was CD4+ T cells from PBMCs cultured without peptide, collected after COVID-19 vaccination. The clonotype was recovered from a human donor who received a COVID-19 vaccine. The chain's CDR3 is CSASNREKLFF. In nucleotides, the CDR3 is TGCAGTGCTAGCAACAGAGAAAAACTGTTTTTT.